This TCR beta chain was observed in a study of T cells in Graves' hyperthyroidism and ophthalmopathy. Study-level findings and limits: Most thyroid-expanded clonotypes above 0.001 were also found in blood.

Amplification yielded TCR beta CDR3 regions, with RNA transcripts as the source. HTBI primers were used for first-round RT-PCR of the TCR CDR3. TCRdb re-called the multiplex PCR reads through MiXCR, storing one row per CDR3 protein. The sample records fewer than 750,000 distinct CDR3 sequences, around 13% being singletons. V shed 4 bases and J 0 bases; nucleotides not matched to a gene: 4. Looked up from germline, CDR1 is SGDLS and CDR2 is YYNGEE. CDR3 length: 15 amino acids. Thyroid ultrasound and orbital computed tomography, with clinical symptoms and serum thyroxine and TRAb, informed diagnoses. Note on this clonotype: Its antigen is unidentified.

This sequence was found in a woman aged 45-65 years with Graves' ophthalmopathy. This rearrangement joins TRBV9 to TRBJ2-7, with TRBD1 identical over 10 bases. The specimen was blood. The CDR3 DNA sequence: TGTGCCAGCAGCACCGGGACAGGGGTCTCCTACGAGCAGTACTTC. Translation gives CASSTGTGVSYEQYF.